The entry below gives a single TCR beta chain sequence along with its context. The CDR3 consists of 13 residues. The germline V gene has CDR1 SGDLS and CDR2 YYNGEE. Trimming removed 3 bases at V and 7 bases at J, with 11 bases between. The data were obtained in a study of shared T cell receptors in the human thymus. Only in-frame clones appear in the TCRdb table, and some are missing; sequencing was by immunoSEQ multiplex PCR. The sample consists of under 850,000 clones, approximately 87% of them appearing once. These data are also associated with another study on human thymus T cells. That work states: Each of the donors was a healthy Finnish infant who was undergoing open corrective cardiac surgery for congenital heart defects. The thymus was resected at corrective cardiac surgery. Thymic and blood repertoires appeared to carry a bias in their V and J gene usage. Related research has reported that thymic repertoires overlap highly among unrelated individuals.

The receptor comes from a boy in the first two years of life with a congenital heart defect. The sequenced material came from thymocytes. The chain is built from TRBV9 and TRBJ2-1; D is ambiguous. CDR3: CASSALPENEQFF. In DNA, the CDR3 is TGTGCCAGCAGCGCCCTCCCGGAGAATGAGCAGTTCTTC.